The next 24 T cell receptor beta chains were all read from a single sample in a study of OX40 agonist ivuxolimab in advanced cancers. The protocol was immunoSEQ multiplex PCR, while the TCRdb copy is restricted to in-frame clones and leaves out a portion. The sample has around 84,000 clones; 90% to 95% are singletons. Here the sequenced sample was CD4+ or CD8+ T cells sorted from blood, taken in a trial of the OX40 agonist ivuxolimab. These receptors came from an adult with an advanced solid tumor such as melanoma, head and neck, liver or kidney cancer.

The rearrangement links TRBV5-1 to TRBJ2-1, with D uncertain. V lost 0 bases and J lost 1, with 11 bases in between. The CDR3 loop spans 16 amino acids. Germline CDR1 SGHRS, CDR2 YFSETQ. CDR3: CASSLDQAQSYNEQFF. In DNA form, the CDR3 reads TGCGCCAGCAGCTTGGATCAAGCACAATCCTACAATGAGCAGTTCTTC.

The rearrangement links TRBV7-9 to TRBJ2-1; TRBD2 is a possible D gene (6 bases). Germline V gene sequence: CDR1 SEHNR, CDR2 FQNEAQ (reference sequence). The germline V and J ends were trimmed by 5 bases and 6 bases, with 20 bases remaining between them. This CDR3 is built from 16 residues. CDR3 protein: CASSPPGEVLGNEQFF. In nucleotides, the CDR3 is TGTGCCAGCAGCCCCCCGGGGGAGGTACTGGGCAATGAGCAGTTCTTC.

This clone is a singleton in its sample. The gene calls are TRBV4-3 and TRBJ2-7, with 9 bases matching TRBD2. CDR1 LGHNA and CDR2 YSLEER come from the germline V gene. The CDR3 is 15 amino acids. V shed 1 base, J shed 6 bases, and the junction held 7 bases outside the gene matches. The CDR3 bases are TGCGCCAGCAGCCAAGTCGCTAGCGGGATACGCGAGCAGTACTTC. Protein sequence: CASSQVASGIREQYF.

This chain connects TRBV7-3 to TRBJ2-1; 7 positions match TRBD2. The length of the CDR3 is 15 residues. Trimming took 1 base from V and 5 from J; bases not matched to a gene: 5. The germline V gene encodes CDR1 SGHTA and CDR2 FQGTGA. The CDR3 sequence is CASSLMSGADNEQFF. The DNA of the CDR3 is TGTGCCAGCAGCTTAATGAGCGGGGCGGACAATGAGCAGTTCTTC.

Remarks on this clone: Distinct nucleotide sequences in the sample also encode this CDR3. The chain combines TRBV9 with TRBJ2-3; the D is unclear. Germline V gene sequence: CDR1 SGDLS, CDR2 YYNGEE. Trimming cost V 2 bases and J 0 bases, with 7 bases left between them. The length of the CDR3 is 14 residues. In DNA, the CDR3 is TGTGCCAGCAGCGTTGAGACTAGCACAGATACGCAGTATTTT. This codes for CASSVETSTDTQYF.

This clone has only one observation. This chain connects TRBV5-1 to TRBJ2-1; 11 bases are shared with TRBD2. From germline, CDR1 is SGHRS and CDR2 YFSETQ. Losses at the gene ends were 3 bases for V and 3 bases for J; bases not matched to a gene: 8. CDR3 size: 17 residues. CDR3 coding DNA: TGCGCCAGCAGCTCCACTAGCGGGAGACACCTCTACAATGAGCAGTTCTTC. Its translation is CASSSTSGRHLYNEQFF.

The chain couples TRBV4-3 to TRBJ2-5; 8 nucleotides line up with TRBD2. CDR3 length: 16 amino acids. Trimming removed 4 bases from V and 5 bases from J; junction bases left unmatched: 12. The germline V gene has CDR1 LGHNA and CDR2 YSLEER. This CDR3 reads CASSPSGYPSGETQYF. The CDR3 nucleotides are TGCGCCAGCAGCCCTAGCGGGTACCCCTCGGGGGAGACCCAGTACTTC.

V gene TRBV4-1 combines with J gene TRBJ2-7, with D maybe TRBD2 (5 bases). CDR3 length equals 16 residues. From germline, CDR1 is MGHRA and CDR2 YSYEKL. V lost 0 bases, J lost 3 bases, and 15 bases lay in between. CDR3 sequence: CASSQEVSRGHYEQYF. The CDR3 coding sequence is TGCGCCAGCAGCCAAGAAGTTAGCCGGGGTCACTACGAGCAGTACTTC.

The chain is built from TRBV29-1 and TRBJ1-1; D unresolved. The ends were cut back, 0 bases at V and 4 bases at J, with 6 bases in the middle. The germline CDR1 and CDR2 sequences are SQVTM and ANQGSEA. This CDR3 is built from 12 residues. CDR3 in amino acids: CSVEDLGTEAFF. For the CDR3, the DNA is TGCAGCGTTGAAGATCTCGGCACTGAAGCTTTCTTT.

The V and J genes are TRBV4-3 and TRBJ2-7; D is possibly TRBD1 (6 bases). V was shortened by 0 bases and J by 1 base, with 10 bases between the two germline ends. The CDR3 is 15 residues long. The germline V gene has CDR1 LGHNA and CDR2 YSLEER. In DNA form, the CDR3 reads TGCGCCAGCAGCCAAGAGAAAACAGGGTCCTACGAGCAGTACTTC. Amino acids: CASSQEKTGSYEQYF.

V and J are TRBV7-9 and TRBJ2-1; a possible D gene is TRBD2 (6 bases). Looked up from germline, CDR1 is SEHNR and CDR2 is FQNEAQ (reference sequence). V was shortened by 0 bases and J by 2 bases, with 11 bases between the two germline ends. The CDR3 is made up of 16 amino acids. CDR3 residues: CASSLAAGIPYNEQFF. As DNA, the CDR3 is TGTGCCAGCAGCTTAGCGGCGGGGATACCCTACAATGAGCAGTTCTTC. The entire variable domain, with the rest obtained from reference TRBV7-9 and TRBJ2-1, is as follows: DTGVSQNPRHKITKRGQNVTFRCDPISEHNRLYWYRQTLGQGPEFLTYFQNEAQLEKSRLLSDRFSAERPKGSFSTLEIQRTEQGDSAMYLCASSLAAGIPYNEQFFGPGTRLTVL.

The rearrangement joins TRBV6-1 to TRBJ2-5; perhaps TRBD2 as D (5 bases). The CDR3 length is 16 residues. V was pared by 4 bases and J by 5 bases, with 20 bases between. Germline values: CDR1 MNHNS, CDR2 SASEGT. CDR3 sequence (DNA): TGTGCCAGCAGTGCAGGAGAAGGAGCGGTGGGTGAGACCCAGTACTTC. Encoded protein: CASSAGEGAVGETQYF.

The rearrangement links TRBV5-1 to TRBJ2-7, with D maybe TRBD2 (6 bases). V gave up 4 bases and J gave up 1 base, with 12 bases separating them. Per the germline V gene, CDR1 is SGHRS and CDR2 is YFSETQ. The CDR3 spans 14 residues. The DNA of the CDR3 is TGCGCCAGCAGCGAGTCAGGGAGGTCCTACGAGCAGTACTTC. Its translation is CASSESGRSYEQYF.

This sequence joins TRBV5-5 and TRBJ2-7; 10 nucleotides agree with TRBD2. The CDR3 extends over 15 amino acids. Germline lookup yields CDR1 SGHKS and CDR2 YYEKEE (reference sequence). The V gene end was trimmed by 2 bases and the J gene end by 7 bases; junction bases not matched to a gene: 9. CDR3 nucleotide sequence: TGTGCCAGCAGCTTACCCCTAGCGGGAGAAGGGGAGCAGTACTTC. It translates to CASSLPLAGEGEQYF.

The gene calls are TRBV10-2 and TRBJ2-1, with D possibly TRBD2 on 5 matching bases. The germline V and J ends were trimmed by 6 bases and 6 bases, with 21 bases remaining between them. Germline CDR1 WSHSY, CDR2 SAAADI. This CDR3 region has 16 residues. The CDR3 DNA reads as TGCGCCAGCAGGCGCGAACGTCTAGGACTGGGCAATGAGCAGTTCTTC. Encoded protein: CASRRERLGLGNEQFF.

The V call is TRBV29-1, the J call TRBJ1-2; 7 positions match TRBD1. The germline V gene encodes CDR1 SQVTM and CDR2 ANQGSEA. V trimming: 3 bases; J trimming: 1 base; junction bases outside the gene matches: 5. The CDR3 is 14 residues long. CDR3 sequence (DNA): TGCAGCGTTGAGGTAGACAGGGATAACTATGGCTACACCTTC. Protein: CSVEVDRDNYGYTF.

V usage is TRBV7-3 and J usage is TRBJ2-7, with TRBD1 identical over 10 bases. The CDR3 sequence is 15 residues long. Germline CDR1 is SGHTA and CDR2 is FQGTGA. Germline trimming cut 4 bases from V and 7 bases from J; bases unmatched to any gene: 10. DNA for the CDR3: TGTGCCAGCAGCTCTCCTACCGGGACAGGGGATGAGCAGTACTTC. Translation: CASSSPTGTGDEQYF.

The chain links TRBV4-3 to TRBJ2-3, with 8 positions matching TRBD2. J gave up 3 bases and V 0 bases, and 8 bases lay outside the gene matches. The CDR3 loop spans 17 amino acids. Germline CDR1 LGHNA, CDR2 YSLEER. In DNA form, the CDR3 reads TGCGCCAGCAGCCAAGACCCCGGGACTAGATCTACAGATACGCAGTATTTT. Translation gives CASSQDPGTRSTDTQYF.

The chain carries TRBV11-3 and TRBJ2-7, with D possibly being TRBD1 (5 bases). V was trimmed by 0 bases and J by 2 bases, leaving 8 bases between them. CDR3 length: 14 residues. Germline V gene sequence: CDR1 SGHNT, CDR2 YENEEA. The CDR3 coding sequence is TGTGCCAGCAGCTTAGAAGTGACAGCCTACGAGCAGTACTTC. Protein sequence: CASSLEVTAYEQYF. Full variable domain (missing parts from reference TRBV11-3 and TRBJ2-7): EAGVVQSPRYKIIEKKQPVAFWCNPISGHNTLYWYLQNLGQGPELLIRYENEEAVDDSQLPKDRFSAERLKGVDSTLKIQPAELGDSAVYLCASSLEVTAYEQYFGPGTRLTVT.

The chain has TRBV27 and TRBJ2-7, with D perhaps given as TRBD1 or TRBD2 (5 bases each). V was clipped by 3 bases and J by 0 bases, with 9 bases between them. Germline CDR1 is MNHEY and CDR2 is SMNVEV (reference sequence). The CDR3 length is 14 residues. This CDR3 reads CASSFGDGSYEQYF. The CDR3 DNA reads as TGTGCCAGCAGTTTTGGGGACGGCTCCTACGAGCAGTACTTC.

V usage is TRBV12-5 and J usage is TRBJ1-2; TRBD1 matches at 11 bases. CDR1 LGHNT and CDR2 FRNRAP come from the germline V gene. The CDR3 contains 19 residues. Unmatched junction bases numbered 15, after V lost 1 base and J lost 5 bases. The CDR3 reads CASGLDGRGTGGLHYGYTF. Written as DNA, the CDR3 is TGTGCTAGTGGTTTGGATGGACGAGGGACAGGGGGTCTTCATTATGGCTACACCTTC.

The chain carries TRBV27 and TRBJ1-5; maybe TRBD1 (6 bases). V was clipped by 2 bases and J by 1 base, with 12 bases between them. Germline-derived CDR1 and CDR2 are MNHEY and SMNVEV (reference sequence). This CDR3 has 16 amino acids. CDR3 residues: CASSLMGAASNQPQHF. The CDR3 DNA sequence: TGTGCCAGCAGTTTAATGGGGGCGGCGAGCAATCAGCCCCAGCATTTT.

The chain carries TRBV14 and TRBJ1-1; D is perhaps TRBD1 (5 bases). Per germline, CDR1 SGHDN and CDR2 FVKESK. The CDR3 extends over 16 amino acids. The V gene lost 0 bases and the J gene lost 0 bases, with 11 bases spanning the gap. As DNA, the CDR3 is TGTGCCAGCAGCCAAGATAAAGGGGCAATGAACACTGAAGCTTTCTTT. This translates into CASSQDKGAMNTEAFF.

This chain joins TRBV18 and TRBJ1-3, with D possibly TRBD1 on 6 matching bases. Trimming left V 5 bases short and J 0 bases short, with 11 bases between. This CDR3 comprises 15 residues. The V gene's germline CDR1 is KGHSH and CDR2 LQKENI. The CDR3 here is CASSSDRYSGNTIYF. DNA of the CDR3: TGTGCCAGCTCATCCGACAGGTACTCTGGAAACACCATATATTTT.